The clone carrying this T cell receptor (beta chain) appeared many times. Its antigen is still unknown. After removal of 5 bases from V and 2 bases from J, the junction contained 5 bases not matched to a gene. Per the germline V gene, CDR1 is MNHEY and CDR2 is SVGEGT. The CDR3 extends over 14 amino acids. RNA transcripts served as the template for amplifying TCR beta CDR3 regions. The HTBI primer set was used in a first-round RT-PCR of the TCR CDR3. From the multiplex PCR reads, TCRdb called clonotypes with MiXCR, one entry per CDR3 protein. The table shows approximately 630,000 distinct CDR3 sequences, with around 15% occurring only once. The record originates from a study of T cells in Graves' hyperthyroidism and ophthalmopathy. General study results and limits: Blood samples included most of the expanded thyroid clonotypes exceeding 0.001. In validation, the model predicted ophthalmopathy. These predictions came a median approximately 6.5 months before onset.

The gene calls are TRBV6-2 or TRBV6-3 and TRBJ2-7; 8 bases match TRBD1. Source material: blood. This clonotype originated in a woman aged 30 to 39 with Graves' hyperthyroidism. CDR3 DNA sequence: TGTGCCAGCAGTGCGGGACAGGCGACCTACGAGCAGTACTTC. Translating gives CASSAGQATYEQYF.